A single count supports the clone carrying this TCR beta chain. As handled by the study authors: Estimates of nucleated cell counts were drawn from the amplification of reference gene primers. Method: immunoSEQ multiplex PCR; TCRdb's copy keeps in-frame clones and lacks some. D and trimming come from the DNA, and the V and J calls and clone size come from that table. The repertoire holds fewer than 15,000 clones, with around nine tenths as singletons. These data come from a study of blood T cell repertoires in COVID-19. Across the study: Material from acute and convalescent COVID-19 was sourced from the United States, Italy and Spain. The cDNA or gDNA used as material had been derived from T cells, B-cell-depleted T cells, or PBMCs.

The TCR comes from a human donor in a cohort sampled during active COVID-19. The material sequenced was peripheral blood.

CDR3 nucleotides: TGTGCCAGCAGTTTATCTGGAGGTTATAATGAAAAACTGTTTTTT. Its protein is CASSLSGGYNEKLFF. The chain recombines TRBV28 with TRBJ1-4; D gene uncertain. The CDR3 loop spans 15 amino acids. Germline V lookup: CDR1 MDHEN, CDR2 SYDVKM. V lost 1 base and J 4 bases, leaving 10 bases between the germline ends.